This TCR beta chain was captured in a study of T cells in Graves' hyperthyroidism and ophthalmopathy. General observations from the study: Researchers found most expanded thyroid clonotypes above 0.001 in blood as well. For ophthalmopathy, model prediction preceded onset by a median approximately 6 months.

TCR beta CDR3 regions were amplified from RNA. RT-PCR in the first round (using the HTBI primer set) targeted the TCR CDR3. TCRdb re-analysed the multiplex PCR reads in MiXCR, keeping a single row per CDR3 protein. The sample has roughly 170,000 distinct CDR3 sequences; 9.4% are singletons. A patient was excluded if there was uncontrolled infection, other autoimmune disease, pregnancy or lactation. This blood was taken when hyperthyroidism was first diagnosed, before any ophthalmopathy symptoms existed. Per the germline V gene, CDR1 is MNHEY and CDR2 is SVGEGT. CDR3 length: 11 residues. V gave up 6 bases and J gave up 7 bases, with 9 bases separating them. This clonotype was observed at least ten times. The antigen remains unidentified.

The TCR was taken from a woman aged 18-30 years with Graves' hyperthyroidism that later progressed to Graves' ophthalmopathy. The sample taken for sequencing was blood. The chain recombines TRBV6-2 or TRBV6-3 with TRBJ1-2; D not certain. For the CDR3, the DNA is TGTGCCAGCAGAGGTTCGTCTGGCTACACCTTC. It is translated as CASRGSSGYTF.